This entry lists 13 T cell receptor beta chains sequenced from one sample in a study of blood T cells in healthy people across ages. Next came a second PCR, run for about 7 to 11 cycles, which used a sample-barcoded 5' primer along with a J-beta primer mix. Each CDR3 protein gets one entry after TCRdb re-called the 5' RACE reads with MiXCR. The table lists roughly 680,000 distinct CDR3 sequences, 45% to 60% of them singletons, with approximately 13% in the top ten. The sample consisted of blood. The receptors come from a woman older than 75 in good health.

The V call is TRBV27, the J call TRBJ2-4; 8 bases line up with TRBD1. The V and J ends lost 5 bases and 3 bases, in that order; junction bases with no gene match: 12. Germline V gene data show CDR1 as MNHEY and CDR2 as SMNVEV (reference sequence). This CDR3 comprises 17 residues. The CDR3 DNA follows: TGTGCCAGCAGTCCCAGACAGGGGAACACTGGCAAAAACATTCAGTACTTC. Translation: CASSPRQGNTGKNIQYF.

The chain employs TRBV5-6 and TRBJ2-7; 8 bases align to TRBD1. J was trimmed by 5 bases and V by 4 bases; bases with no gene match: 17. From germline, CDR1 is SGHDT and CDR2 YYEEEE. The CDR3 loop spans 17 amino acids. For the CDR3, the DNA is TGTGCCAGCAGCATTAGACGGACAGGGTTTGGGCCCCACGAGCAGTACTTC. Amino acid sequence: CASSIRRTGFGPHEQYF. The full variable domain, rest sourced from reference TRBV5-6 and TRBJ2-7, is DAGVTQSPTHLIKTRGQQVTLRCSPKSGHDTVSWYQQALGQGPQFIFQYYEEEERQRGNFPDRFSGHQFPNYSSELNVNALLLGDSALYLCASSIRRTGFGPHEQYFGPGTRLTVT.

This clonotype was observed many times. The V gene is TRBV5-1, the J gene TRBJ2-5; possible D gene TRBD2, 5 bases. This CDR3 spans 15 amino acids. Germline CDR1 and CDR2: SGHRS and YFSETQ. Trimming left V 5 bases short and J 7 bases short, with 21 bases between. In DNA, the CDR3 is TGCGCCAGCAGTCCCCCGGCGACGGGATCGGGGACCCAGTACTTC. Translating it yields CASSPPATGSGTQYF.

Concerning this clonotype: Possible read error: a much larger clone is one base away. The V and J genes are TRBV20-1 and TRBJ1-2, with 7 bases aligning to TRBD1. Germline loops: CDR1 DFQATT, CDR2 SNEGSKA (reference sequence). V shed 5 bases and J 4 bases; nucleotides not matched to a gene: 4. The CDR3 is 12 residues long. The CDR3 reads CSADRESYGYTF. CDR3 bases: TGCAGTGCTGACAGGGAGTCCTATGGCTACACCTTC.

The rearrangement links TRBV3-1 to TRBJ2-4; D is perhaps TRBD1 (6 bases). The J call is uncertain, as TRBJ2-7 better fits the DNA end. Germline CDR1 is LGHDT and CDR2 is YNNKEL (reference sequence). The CDR3 is 15 amino acids. The CDR3 region has the DNA TGTGCCAGCAGCCAAGATAATGCCAGGGGCCGCGAGCAGTACTTC. Translated, it gives CASSQDNARGREQYF.

With respect to this clonotype: This may be a read error: a much more frequent sequence differs by one nucleotide. In this CDR3 the conserved last residue, phenylalanine or tryptophan, is missing, so a read error is likely. The gene calls are TRBV12-3 or TRBV12-4 and TRBJ2-1; 9 bases map to TRBD2. This CDR3 has 16 residues. Germline trimming cut 4 bases from V and 4 bases from J; bases unmatched to any gene: 8. CDR3: CASSSSTSGLYNEQFL. In DNA form, the CDR3 reads TGTGCCAGCAGTTCCTCGACTAGCGGACTATACAATGAGCAGTTCTTA.

This clonotype showed up just a few times. The gene calls are TRBV28 and TRBJ1-2, with TRBD1 identical over 9 bases. The CDR3 is 13 residues long. V dropped 6 bases and J dropped 7; count of bases not matched to a gene: 6. The germline V gene has CDR1 MDHEN and CDR2 SYDVKM. The CDR3 DNA follows: TGTGCCAGCAGCCCGGGACAGGGCTGTGGCTACACCTTC. Translating it yields CASSPGQGCGYTF.

A note on this clonotype: A much bigger clone sits one base away, suggesting this may be a read error. V is TRBV12-3 or TRBV12-4 and J is TRBJ2-2, with TRBD2 matching over 7 bases. The CDR3 is made up of 15 amino acids. The CDR3 DNA is TGTGCCAACAGTTTTGATTGGGGGGGCACCGGGGAGCTGTTTTTT. This codes for CANSFDWGGTGELFF.

The rearrangement links TRBV11-2 to TRBJ2-5, with D maybe TRBD1 (5 bases). The J call may be mistaken, given a closer DNA end match to TRBJ2-7. This CDR3 spans 16 amino acids. Looked up from germline, CDR1 is SGHAT and CDR2 is FQNNGV. The CDR3 is CASSLAGQSEVYEQYF. For the CDR3, the DNA is TGTGCCAGCAGCTTAGCAGGGCAGTCCGAAGTCTACGAGCAGTACTTC.

The chain is built from TRBV15 and TRBJ2-7, with TRBD2 identical over 8 bases. Trimming cost V 5 bases and J 3 bases; bases outside gene matches: 6. The CDR3 is 14 residues long. Germline CDR1 LNHNV, CDR2 YYDKDF (reference sequence). CDR3 in amino acids: CATSPSSGNYEQYF. In DNA form, the CDR3 reads TGTGCCACCAGCCCCAGTAGCGGGAACTACGAGCAGTACTTC.

This clonotype was found many times. The rearrangement links TRBV6-6 to TRBJ2-4, with TRBD2 matching over 15 bases. Per germline, CDR1 MNHNY and CDR2 SVGAGI (reference sequence). V shed 6 bases, J shed 0 bases, and the junction held 12 bases outside the gene matches. The CDR3 length is 20 residues. CDR3 in amino acids: CASRPRPGLAGGVAKNIQYF. CDR3 nucleotides: TGTGCCAGCAGACCTCGACCGGGACTAGCGGGGGGAGTAGCCAAAAACATTCAGTACTTC.

This sequence joins TRBV5-1 and TRBJ2-3, with D possibly matching TRBD2 (6 bases). Trimming left V 6 bases short and J 0 bases short, with 11 bases between. CDR1 and CDR2 from the germline V gene are SGHRS and YFSETQ. The CDR3 spans 14 residues. CDR3 bases: TGCGCCAGCAACCCGGGGACTAGCACAGATACGCAGTATTTT. It specifies CASNPGTSTDTQYF.

The genes are TRBV28 and TRBJ1-5; D not resolved. Germline V gene sequence: CDR1 MDHEN, CDR2 SYDVKM. The CDR3 is 14 residues long. Trimming took off 10 bases at V and 6 bases at J, with 19 bases between the two ends. The CDR3 coding sequence is TGTGCCAACGCCCGGAGGGTAGGTGGTCAGCCCCAGCATTTT. It translates to CANARRVGGQPQHF.